The sequence of this T cell receptor (beta chain) was determined in a study of blood T cell repertoires in COVID-19. Here immunoSEQ multiplex PCR was the method, and the copy in TCRdb shows in-frame clones only, minus some. The table has about 150,000 clones, over 75% seen once. V lost 3 bases and J 0 bases, leaving 24 bases between the germline ends. CDR1 is LNHDA and CDR2 is SQIVND in the germline V gene (reference sequence). The length of the CDR3 is 21 residues. The source is a man younger than 35 with COVID-19, enrolled during active disease. What was sequenced was peripheral blood. V and J are TRBV19 and TRBJ2-6; TRBD1 is a possible D gene (6 bases). The CDR3: CASSIRLRAGVNLSGANVLTF. The CDR3 DNA follows: TGTGCCAGTAGTATTAGGCTGAGGGCAGGGGTTAACCTCTCTGGGGCCAACGTCCTGACTTTC.